These 5 T cell receptor beta chains share one sample of origin, sequenced in a study of CD8 T cells in ankylosing spondylitis. MiXCR, applied by TCRdb to the 5' RACE reads, yields one record per CDR3 protein. This sample has 150,000 to 200,000 distinct CDR3 sequences, with 9.5% to 13% found just once. The sequenced material came from blood, either unsorted or a sorted T cell fraction (not recorded which). These receptors were obtained from a male donor with ankylosing spondylitis or in good health (not recorded which).

This clonotype showed up many times. The chain uses TRBV20-1 and TRBJ1-2; D perhaps matches TRBD1 (5 bases). V gave up 6 bases and J gave up 4 bases, with 12 bases separating them. This CDR3 contains 12 residues. Germline CDR1 is DFQATT and CDR2 is SNEGSKA (reference sequence). The CDR3 DNA follows: TGCAGTGCGCACGACAGTAGCTATGGCTACACCTTC. Protein product: CSAHDSSYGYTF.

This clonotype was seen at least ten times. V gene TRBV4-1 combines with J gene TRBJ1-1; D may be TRBD1 (5 bases). The CDR3 spans 13 residues. Germline-derived CDR1 and CDR2 are MGHRA and YSYEKL. V was pared by 8 bases and J by 4 bases, with 14 bases between. The CDR3 sequence: CASRGAVGTEAFF. For the CDR3, the DNA is TGCGCCAGCCGAGGGGCGGTAGGCACTGAAGCTTTCTTT.

This clonotype was observed at least ten times. The rearrangement joins TRBV21-1 to TRBJ2-1; TRBD2 is the table's D call and was not checked against the DNA. TRBV21-1 is annotated as a pseudogene. This CDR3 contains 19 residues. Here the CDR3 reads CASSKGEGGKSGRHNEQFF. In DNA, the CDR3 is TGTGCCAGCAGCAAAGGTGAGGGCGGTAAAAGCGGGAGGCACAATGAGCAGTTCTTC.

This clonotype has at least ten counts. The chain joins TRBV24-1 to TRBJ2-3, with no clear D. CDR1 KGHDR and CDR2 SFDVKD come from the germline V gene. V lost 4 bases to trimming and J lost 12 bases, with 16 bases between them. The CDR3 is 13 residues long. The CDR3 nucleotides are TGTGCCACCAGTGACATTCGGTCGGTAAGCCAGTATTTT. Protein product: CATSDIRSVSQYF.

The chain uses TRBV25-1 and TRBJ2-7; the match to TRBD2 covers 8 bases. V lost 5 bases, J lost 6 bases, and 9 bases stayed unmatched. Germline assignment: CDR1 MGHDK and CDR2 SYGVNS. This CDR3 has 14 amino acids. CDR3: CASSLPGLGGEQYF. The CDR3 DNA is TGTGCCAGCAGTCTACCGGGACTAGGGGGCGAGCAGTACTTC.